This T cell receptor beta chain stems from a study of sequential checkpoint blockade in melanoma. Overall study: Randomization was 1:1 between first-line nivolumab→ipilimumab and ipilimumab→nivolumab. Each arm's sequence ended with maintenance nivolumab.

CDR3 length: 17 residues. Germline assignment: CDR1 SGHDT and CDR2 YYEEEE. V was cut by 5 bases and J by 2 bases, with 17 bases left in between. TCRdb's copy holds only in-frame clones and misses some; the assay was immunoSEQ multiplex PCR. The sample lists about 17,000 clones, 60% to 80% occurring once. Treatment reported: randomized to nivolumab then ipilimumab (arm A) or the reverse (arm B). No patient had prior DNA-damaging chemotherapy. From thawed PBMCs, live CD3+CD8+ cells negative for CD19 and CD56 were sorted. This TCR was sampled from a human donor with melanoma. This material consisted of CD8+ T cells sorted from blood (inferred from file names), taken from a patient given nivolumab and ipilimumab in sequence. V gene TRBV5-6 combines with J gene TRBJ2-6, with a possible D match to TRBD1 (6 bases). The CDR3 reads CASSRERTVAGANVLTF. The DNA for the CDR3 is TGTGCCAGCAGTCGCGAGCGGACAGTTGCTGGGGCCAACGTCCTGACTTTC.